What follows is one T cell receptor beta chain and its context. The data belong to a study of blood T cell repertoires in COVID-19. Study-wide background: In each case, the material was cDNA or gDNA derived from T cells, B-cell-depleted T cells, or PBMCs.

The CDR3 loop spans 14 amino acids. Germline values: CDR1 SEHNR, CDR2 FQNEAQ (reference sequence). The ends were cut back, 5 bases at V and 8 bases at J, with 18 bases in the middle. Profiled with immunoSEQ multiplex PCR; TCRdb holds only in-frame clones, not every one. Of about 300,000 clones in the sample, around four fifths are singletons; the top ten hold 9.4%. The J gene is TRBJ1-2, the V gene TRBV7-9, with D possibly TRBD1 on 6 matching bases. The receptor was derived from a woman in her forties or fifties who had recovered from COVID-19. Sequencing was carried out using peripheral blood. The CDR3 region is CASSPGGDTRGYTF. The CDR3 DNA reads TGTGCCAGCAGCCCGGGTGGGGACACGCGGGGCTACACCTTC.